This TCR beta chain was recovered during a study of T-cell reconstitution after alpha-beta-depleted transplantation in children. Unique molecular identifiers were used to barcode this TCRbeta library. TCRdb analysed the PCR reads with MiXCR anew, one entry per CDR3 protein. The sample yields some 600,000 distinct CDR3 sequences, roughly 15% seen once. Germline assignment: CDR1 SGHDT and CDR2 YYEEEE. The CDR3 consists of 13 residues. V shed 2 bases and J shed 10 bases, with 13 bases lying between them. This clonotype was detected many times. The sample here was PBMCs from the stem cell graft donor, taken from the stem cell graft. The sequence came from a human donor who donated a stem cell graft to a child with acute myeloid leukemia. V usage is TRBV5-6 and J usage is TRBJ2-1; D unresolved. The CDR3 DNA is TGTGCCAGCAGCTTTGGACGTTTGGGGGAGCAGTTCTTC. It codes for CASSFGRLGEQFF.